The present T cell receptor beta chain was sequenced within a study of shared clonotypes between healthy human individuals. V was shortened by 0 bases and J by 0 bases, with 5 bases between the two germline ends. The V gene's germline CDR1 is SGHTA and CDR2 FQGTGA. This CDR3 region has 14 residues. Sequencing was performed with immunoSEQ multiplex PCR; in TCRdb, only in-frame clones are kept and a portion is missing. The sample lists millions of clones, around 93% seen once, with more than 1.5% in the top ten. CD45RO negativity and positive selection for CCR7 defined naive CD8 cells, a population that excluded terminally differentiated effector memory CD45RA+ cells. Note on this clone: The same CDR3 can be traced to other DNA sequences in this sample.

Material for sequencing was naive CD8+ T cells from PBMCs. The source of this sequence is a man between 18 and 29 years old in good health. Some clones in this sample may be carry-over from other donors' samples. J is TRBJ1-1 and V is TRBV7-3; D gene unclear. In DNA form, the CDR3 reads TGTGCCAGCAGCTTAACGGGGTTGAACACTGAAGCTTTCTTT. Its translation: CASSLTGLNTEAFF.